The source of this TCR beta chain is a study of blood T cell repertoires in COVID-19. Study-wide context: The United States, Italy and Spain supplied acute and convalescent COVID-19 samples. Sources were T cells, B-cell-depleted T cells, or PBMCs; the material itself was cDNA or gDNA.

As processed by the authors: For nucleated cells, counts were estimated from reference gene primer amplification. Assay used: immunoSEQ multiplex PCR; TCRdb lists only in-frame clones, some missing. The V and J calls and the clone size are those of that table, but D and trimming were determined from the DNA. The table lists about 120,000 clones, 90% of them singletons. Deletions cut 5 bases from V and 7 bases from J, with 15 bases between. Per germline, CDR1 SGHTA and CDR2 FQGNSA. The CDR3 consists of 13 residues. Enrollment of patients from Seattle took place during active infection, with longitudinal follow-up.

The sequencing sample was made of peripheral blood. This chain uses TRBV7-2 with TRBJ2-7; D possibly corresponds to TRBD2 (6 bases). The receptor's source is a woman in her fifties or sixties with COVID-19, enrolled during active disease. The CDR3: CASSPAGFREQYF. CDR3 nucleotides: TGTGCCAGCAGCCCGGCGGGGTTCAGGGAGCAGTACTTC.